This is a list of T cell receptor beta chains from one sample in a study of T cell responses to AZD1222 COVID-19 vaccine. Libraries were prepared by immunoSEQ multiplex PCR; TCRdb keeps only in-frame clonotypes and omits some of them. The data show nearly 110,000 clones, with 70% to 90% seen just once and about 5% held by the top ten. Sample: peripheral blood, taken 28 days after the second AZD1222 dose. Receptor source: an adult who received the AZD1222 COVID-19 vaccine. Each CDR3 is given with its conserved first and last residue. D genes are given only for firm matches. Part of the rows lack a size; the others show once, few, many or a class for expanded clones.

abundance	v_gene	d_gene	j_gene	CDR3aa	CDR3nt
.	TRBV7-3	.	TRBJ1-2	CASSRGQGEGYTF	TGTGCCAGCAGCCGGGGACAAGGGGAGGGCTACACCTTC
.	TRBV10-3	.	TRBJ1-2	CAITPDSYGYTF	TGTGCCATCACCCCGGACAGCTATGGCTACACCTTC
.	TRBV19	.	TRBJ2-1	CASSIGGRDGDYNEQFF	TGTGCCAGTAGTATTGGGGGGCGGGACGGCGATTACAATGAGCAGTTCTTC
.	TRBV27	.	TRBJ2-3	CASSFQGSTDTQYF	TGTGCCAGCAGTTTTCAGGGCAGCACAGATACGCAGTATTTT
.	TRBV3-1/TRBV3-2	.	TRBJ1-2	CASSPRANYGYTF	TGTGCCAGCAGCCCTAGAGCTAACTATGGCTACACCTTC
once	TRBV7-8	TRBD1	TRBJ2-2	CASSRGTGRTGELFF	TGTGCCAGCAGCAGGGGGACAGGGCGGACCGGGGAGCTGTTTTTT
.	TRBV4-1	TRBD1	TRBJ1-4	CASSQGPGTGGEKLFF	TGCGCCAGCAGCCAAGGACCCGGGACAGGGGGAGAAAAACTGTTTTTT
.	TRBV5-4	.	TRBJ2-2	CASSFGRANTGELFF	TGTGCCAGCAGCTTTGGGCGCGCGAACACCGGGGAGCTGTTTTTT
.	TRBV6-5	.	TRBJ1-2	CASSYGSESNYGYTF	TGTGCCAGCAGTTACGGGTCCGAGTCTAACTATGGCTACACCTTC
.	TRBV29-1	.	TRBJ2-7	CSVEDRVSDEQYF	TGCAGCGTTGAGGATAGGGTCTCGGACGAGCAGTACTTC
.	TRBV28	.	TRBJ1-1	CASSSIQVPEAFF	TGTGCCAGCAGTTCCATACAGGTCCCTGAAGCTTTCTTT
.	TRBV3-1/TRBV3-2	TRBD1	TRBJ1-1	CASRRDRMNTEAFF	TGTGCCAGCAGACGGGACAGGATGAACACTGAAGCTTTCTTT
.	TRBV5-1	.	TRBJ2-7	CASSLGGRFGYEQYF	TGCGCCAGCAGCTTGGGGGGCAGGTTTGGGTACGAGCAGTACTTC
.	TRBV5-8	TRBD2	TRBJ2-3	CASSLGAGGTDTQYF	TGTGCCAGCAGCTTGGGAGCGGGGGGCACAGATACGCAGTATTTT
.	TRBV5-4	.	TRBJ1-4	CASSFSYRGPSKGNEKLFF	TGTGCCAGCAGCTTTTCTTACAGAGGGCCCTCTAAGGGTAATGAAAAACTGTTTTTT
.	TRBV30	.	TRBJ1-5	CAWSVHGNQPQHF	TGTGCCTGGAGTGTACACGGCAATCAGCCCCAGCATTTT
.	TRBV6-1	.	TRBJ2-7	CASSEAQHSDYEQYF	TGTGCCAGCAGTGAAGCGCAACATTCTGACTACGAGCAGTACTTC
.	TRBV19	TRBD1	TRBJ1-1	CASRPAQGVTSGTEAFF	TGTGCCAGTCGTCCAGCACAGGGGGTAACCTCGGGGACTGAAGCTTTCTTT
.	TRBV21-1	.	TRBJ2-7	CASSTGTGGSYEQYF	TGTGCCAGCAGCACGGGGACAGGGGGCTCCTACGAGCAGTACTTC
.	TRBV10-3	.	TRBJ2-5	CAISEKETQYF	TGTGCCATCAGTGAGAAAGAGACCCAGTACTTC
.	TRBV11-1	.	TRBJ2-7	CASSGKRERGEQYF	TGTGCCAGCAGCGGAAAGAGGGAGCGAGGAGAGCAGTACTTC
.	TRBV7-9	TRBD1	TRBJ2-5	CASSPTGAGETQYF	TGTGCCAGCAGCCCGACAGGGGCGGGAGAGACCCAGTACTTC
.	TRBV10-1	TRBD2	TRBJ2-7	CASSESSGGPSYEQYF	TGCGCCAGCAGTGAGTCTTCGGGGGGACCCTCCTACGAGCAGTACTTC
.	TRBV6-5	.	TRBJ2-4	CASRPGDTKNIQYF	TGTGCCAGCAGGCCGGGGGATACCAAAAACATTCAGTACTTC
.	TRBV19	TRBD1	TRBJ1-2	CASSPYDRAGGYTF	TGTGCCAGTAGCCCCTATGACAGGGCCGGCGGCTACACCTTC
.	TRBV6-1	.	TRBJ2-1	CASSSIYNEQFF	TGTGCCAGCAGTTCTATCTACAATGAGCAGTTCTTC
.	TRBV9	.	TRBJ1-2	CASSDGTADGYTF	TGTGCCAGCAGCGACGGGACGGCGGATGGCTACACCTTC
once	TRBV25-1	.	TRBJ2-2	CASSGIGGRGTGELFF	TGTGCCAGCAGTGGTATCGGCGGTCGAGGCACCGGGGAGCTGTTTTTT
.	TRBV4-1	.	TRBJ2-2	CASSQAQNTGELFF	TGCGCCAGCAGCCAAGCCCAAAACACCGGGGAGCTGTTTTTT
.	TRBV7-9	.	TRBJ1-2	CASSPTRDTYYF	TGTGCCAGCAGCCCCACTCGGGACACTTACTACTTC
.	TRBV5-5	.	TRBJ1-3	CASSLVGSGNTIYF	TGTGCCAGCAGCTTGGTAGGGTCTGGAAACACCATATATTTT
once	TRBV7-9	.	TRBJ1-1	CASHQEGVNTEAFF	TGTGCCAGCCACCAGGAGGGAGTGAACACTGAAGCTTTCTTT
.	TRBV7-6	.	TRBJ2-3	CASSLVGSSHDTQYF	TGTGCCAGCAGCTTAGTAGGGAGCTCCCATGATACGCAGTATTTT
.	TRBV2	TRBD1	TRBJ2-7	CASSQTGDRLYEQYF	TGTGCCAGCAGTCAAACCGGGGACAGGCTATACGAGCAGTACTTC
.	TRBV12-3/TRBV12-4	TRBD2	TRBJ2-1	CASRIAGGNEQFF	TGTGCCAGCAGAATAGCGGGGGGAAATGAGCAGTTCTTC
.	TRBV7-6	TRBD1	TRBJ1-4	CASSLEAGGAWEKLFF	TGTGCCAGCAGCTTAGAGGCAGGGGGCGCATGGGAAAAACTGTTTTTT
.	TRBV2	.	TRBJ1-2	CASSRDGGYGYTF	TGTGCCAGCAGTAGGGACGGTGGATATGGCTACACCTTC
.	TRBV5-6	TRBD2	TRBJ2-5	CASSSRGGTSVLGETQYF	TGTGCCAGCAGCTCTCGTGGCGGGACTAGCGTCCTGGGAGAGACCCAGTACTTC
.	TRBV7-7	TRBD1	TRBJ2-7	CASSPETGGQQYF	TGTGCTAGCAGCCCCGAGACAGGGGGTCAGCAGTACTTC
.	TRBV30	TRBD1	TRBJ1-4	CAWSAPQGDSEKLFF	TGTGCCTGGAGTGCCCCACAGGGGGATAGTGAAAAACTGTTTTTT
.	TRBV19	.	TRBJ1-6	CASSIGLHHGSPLHF	TGTGCCAGTAGTATTGGGCTCCACCATGGATCACCCCTCCACTTT
.	TRBV7-8	TRBD1	TRBJ1-3	CASKGTAGNTIYF	TGTGCCAGCAAGGGGACAGCTGGAAACACCATATATTTT
.	TRBV7-3	.	TRBJ1-1	CASSLTLEGIGMNTEAFF	TGTGCCAGCAGCTTAACGTTGGAGGGGATTGGTATGAACACTGAAGCTTTCTTT
.	TRBV9	.	TRBJ2-7	CASSVDPQGHEQYF	TGTGCCAGCAGCGTAGACCCACAGGGCCACGAGCAGTACTTC
.	TRBV2	.	TRBJ1-6	CASSGGGLASPLHF	TGTGCCAGCAGTGGGGGGGGCCTAGCTTCACCCCTCCACTTT
once	TRBV5-5	.	TRBJ1-3	CASSLAGRSGNTIYF	TGTGCCAGCAGCTTGGCCGGTAGATCTGGAAACACCATATATTTT
.	TRBV7-2	TRBD1	TRBJ1-2	CASSPPDRWYTF	TGTGCCAGCAGCCCCCCGGACAGGTGGTACACCTTC
.	TRBV11-2	TRBD1	TRBJ1-1	CASSLGIRDRGPNTEAFF	TGTGCCAGCAGCTTAGGAATCCGAGACAGGGGCCCGAACACTGAAGCTTTCTTT
few	TRBV4-2	.	TRBJ1-1	CASSDRLLGDTEAFF	TGTGCCAGCAGCGACAGATTACTAGGGGACACTGAAGCTTTCTTT
.	TRBV7-2	TRBD1	TRBJ2-2	CASSRQGRDTGELFF	TGTGCCAGCAGTCGACAGGGTAGGGACACCGGGGAGCTGTTTTTT
.	TRBV29-1	TRBD1	TRBJ1-1	CSVRVGTANTEAFF	TGCAGCGTGAGGGTCGGGACAGCGAACACTGAAGCTTTCTTT
.	TRBV30	.	TRBJ2-2	CAWTDTGELFF	TGTGCCTGGACGGACACCGGGGAGCTGTTTTTT
.	TRBV19	.	TRBJ1-5	CASSISGQPQHF	TGTGCCAGTAGTATTTCCGGTCAGCCCCAGCATTTT